These 9 T cell receptor beta chains were sequenced from one sample in a study of T cell responses to AZD1222 COVID-19 vaccine. Clones were read by immunoSEQ multiplex PCR, and TCRdb kept only the in-frame ones, dropping some. The data hold approximately 170,000 clones, with about 92% observed a single time. Sequences were derived from peripheral blood, sampled 28 days after the second AZD1222 dose. The receptors here all came from an adult who received the AZD1222 COVID-19 vaccine.

This clone was observed a handful of times. V and J are TRBV5-1 and TRBJ2-2; D is possibly TRBD2 (6 bases). V lost 0 bases, J lost 6 bases, and 9 bases lay in between. The CDR3 is 14 residues long. In germline, CDR1 is SGHRS, CDR2 YFSETQ. CDR3 bases: TGCGCCAGCAGCTTGGGGACTACTGCCGGGGAGCTGTTTTTT. Protein: CASSLGTTAGELFF.

Here the CDR3 reads CASSLGDLSEAFF. Here the CDR3 DNA reads TGTGCCAGCAGCTTAGGGGATTTATCTGAAGCTTTCTTT. V is TRBV7-9 and J is TRBJ1-1, with D unclear. V lost 1 base to trimming and J lost 6 bases, with 9 bases between them. The CDR3 length is 13 residues. Germline CDR1 and CDR2: SEHNR and FQNEAQ (reference sequence).

This chain uses TRBV11-2 with TRBJ1-2, with D maybe TRBD1 (5 bases). The CDR3 has 13 amino acids. Between the trimmed V and J ends, which lost 4 bases and 4 bases, there was a span of 10 bases. Germline loops: CDR1 SGHAT, CDR2 FQNNGV. CDR3 protein: CASSSGTAYGYTF. CDR3 bases: TGTGCCAGCAGCTCCGGGACGGCCTATGGCTACACCTTC.

Concerning this clone: The sample contains more than one DNA sequence encoding this CDR3. The genes are TRBV20-1 and TRBJ2-7; TRBD1 is a possible D gene (6 bases). Trimming cost V 6 bases and J 4 bases, with 7 bases left between them. The germline V gene encodes CDR1 DFQATT and CDR2 SNEGSKA (reference sequence). The CDR3 length is 10 residues. The CDR3 DNA reads TGCAGTGCCAGGGGTTACGAGCAGTACTTC. Translation gives CSARGYEQYF.

The V gene is TRBV7-6, the J gene TRBJ1-4; 8 nucleotides align to TRBD1. The germline V gene has CDR1 SGHVS and CDR2 FNYEAQ. With 5 bases clipped from V and 7 bases from J, the junction kept 6 bases outside the gene matches. The length of the CDR3 is 14 residues. CDR3 protein: CASSLGQGSEKLFF. DNA for the CDR3: TGTGCCAGCAGCCTTGGACAGGGAAGTGAAAAACTGTTTTTT.

The chain has TRBV19 and TRBJ1-5; no firm D call. The CDR3 has 13 residues. Per germline, CDR1 LNHDA and CDR2 SQIVND (reference sequence). V gave up 3 bases and J gave up 5 bases, with 8 bases separating them. The CDR3, as DNA: TGTGCCAGTAGTATGACGGGAGATCAGCCCCAGCATTTT. This gives the protein CASSMTGDQPQHF.

This clone is a singleton in its sample. This sequence joins TRBV13 and TRBJ2-5; tentative D call: TRBD1 (5 bases). This CDR3 comprises 15 residues. Germline V CDR1 and CDR2: PRHDT, FYEKMQ (reference sequence). The germline V and J ends were trimmed by 1 base and 5 bases, with 14 bases remaining between them. The CDR3 spells CASSLEGSNRETQYF. The CDR3 region has the DNA TGTGCCAGCAGCTTAGAGGGGTCTAACCGGGAGACCCAGTACTTC.

This chain connects TRBV7-9 to TRBJ1-2; D call uncertain. CDR1 is SEHNR and CDR2 is FQNEAQ in the germline V gene (reference sequence). The CDR3 spans 12 residues. V dropped 1 base and J dropped 8 bases, with 8 bases sitting between them. The CDR3 region has the DNA TGTGCCAGCAGCTTAGGGCCGGGAGGCTACACCTTC. Its translation is CASSLGPGGYTF.

The gene calls are TRBV3-1 (or the pseudogene TRBV3-2) and TRBJ2-3; 10 bases fit TRBD1. Germline-derived CDR1 and CDR2 are LGHDT and YNNKEL (reference sequence). V shed 1 base, J shed 5 bases, and the junction held 3 bases outside the gene matches. This CDR3 has 15 residues. The CDR3 here is CASSQGQGALDTQYF. The DNA for the CDR3 is TGTGCCAGCAGCCAAGGACAGGGGGCCTTAGATACGCAGTATTTT.